The T cell receptor (beta chain) under discussion was sequenced for a study of post-analysis software for immune sequencing data. Study-wide background: As for disease course, relapsing-remitting, secondary progressive and progressive-relapsing multiple sclerosis were all included. General study findings and limits: Significantly decreased normalized Chao1 diversity was recorded for multiple sclerosis patients relative to controls. F measure grouped same-batch samples tightly together.

This clonotype was observed at least ten times. Antigen: not known. Presence of unique molecular identifiers characterized the TCR beta cDNA libraries. Starting from approximately 1 to 10 million T cells, the study yielded about half a million cDNA molecules. TCRdb redid the calling of the PCR reads with MiXCR, one entry per CDR3 protein. The table includes hundreds of thousands of distinct CDR3 sequences, roughly 30% detected once. Sequencing was carried out using blood. The sequence was obtained from a girl aged 5 to 17 with multiple sclerosis.

The CDR3 DNA reads TGCAGTGCTAGATACCCCCGGGACGGCTCCTACGAGCAGTACTTC. This encodes CSARYPRDGSYEQYF. The gene calls are TRBV20-1 and TRBJ2-7, with D tentatively TRBD1 or TRBD2 (5 bases each). The CDR3 covers 15 residues. The germline CDR1 and CDR2 sequences are DFQATT and SNEGSKA (reference sequence). The V and J ends lost 2 bases and 0 bases respectively, with 14 bases between them.